This T cell receptor beta chain was recovered during a study of T-cell memory formation after mild COVID-19. Study-level findings and limits: Later expanders leaned CD4+, whereas clones that contracted between day 15 and 85 were balanced CD4/CD8.

This CDR3 comprises 12 residues. Trimming left V 5 bases short and J 7 bases short, with 10 bases between. Turning to this clonotype: As yet, its antigen is unknown.

Each CDR3 protein is one row after TCRdb ran MiXCR on the 5' RACE reads. The table lists approximately 180,000 distinct CDR3 sequences, around 15% of them singletons. Sample: PBMCs or a T cell subset sorted from them (not recorded which). The J gene is TRBJ2-3, the V gene TRBV12-3 or TRBV12-4; D is unclear. The TCR originated in an adult woman who had mild COVID-19 (a few samples of this study predate the infection). Cell type and time point are not known. The chain's CDR3 is CASSPILYTQYF. The CDR3 DNA reads TGTGCCAGCAGTCCGATCCTGTATACGCAGTATTTT.